This T cell receptor (beta chain) was recovered during a study of CXCR3 chemokines and chemotherapy response in bladder cancer (dated 2022 in TCRdb). Regarding the research as a whole: The study examined whether intratumoral CXCR3 chemokine system activity predicted chemotherapy response in human bladder cancer.

Library generation was performed with PCR. Sequencing relied on an Illumina HiSeq 2500. TCRdb took the public reads, trimmed them with fastp at Q25, ran MiXCR for clone calling and kept in-frame beta chains. Under each unique CDR3 protein, matching rows form one entry showing the most common genes and DNA. This sample comprises fewer than 1,500 distinct CDR3 sequences, over 15% of them detected only once. 15% to 20% of the sample belongs to the ten largest clones. This clonotype was found many times. Its antigen specificity is not known. Per-base qualities were not stored, and no clone one base away is much larger. Trimming leaves V shorter by 5 bases and J shorter by 3 bases, with the junction holding 2 bases beyond the gene matches. Taken from cysteine to phenylalanine, the CDR3 has 14 residues. Of the read, only the CDR3 DNA is kept; its 42 bases are in frame from base 1. Looking up the germline V gene yields CDR1 SNHLY and CDR2 FYNNEI.

The rearranged chain carries TRBV2 and TRBJ2-3; 10 of the junction bases match TRBD2. Sampling was conducted from a patient whose treatment included neoadjuvant chemotherapy. The TCR comes from a human donor with bladder cancer that responded to neoadjuvant chemotherapy. The DNA is as follows: TGTGCCAGCAGTACAGCGGGGGGGACAGATACGCAGTATTTT. The encoded protein is CASSTAGGTDTQYF.